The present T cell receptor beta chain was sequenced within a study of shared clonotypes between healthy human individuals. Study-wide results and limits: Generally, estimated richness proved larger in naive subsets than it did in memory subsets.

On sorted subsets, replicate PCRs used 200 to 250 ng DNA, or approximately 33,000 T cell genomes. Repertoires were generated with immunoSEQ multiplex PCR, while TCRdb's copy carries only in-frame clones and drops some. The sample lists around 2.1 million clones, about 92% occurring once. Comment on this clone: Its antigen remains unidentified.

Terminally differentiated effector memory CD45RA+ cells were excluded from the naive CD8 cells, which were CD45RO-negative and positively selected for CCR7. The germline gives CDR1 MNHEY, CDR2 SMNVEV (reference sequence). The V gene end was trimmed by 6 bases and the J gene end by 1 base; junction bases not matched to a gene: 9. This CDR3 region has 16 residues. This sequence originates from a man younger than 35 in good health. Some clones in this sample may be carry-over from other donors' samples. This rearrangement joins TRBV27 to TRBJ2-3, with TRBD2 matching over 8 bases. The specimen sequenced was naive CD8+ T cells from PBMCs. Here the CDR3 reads CASSSRGGRGTDTQYF. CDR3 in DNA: TGTGCCAGCAGCTCCCGGGGGGGGCGCGGCACAGATACGCAGTATTTT.